This T cell receptor beta chain was retrieved from a study of T cells in tumors and immune-related adverse events (dated by TCRdb to about 2021). From cysteine to phenylalanine, the CDR3 is 15 amino acids long. Of all the DNA, just the CDR3 is kept, 45 bases in frame from base 1. CDR1 PRHDT and CDR2 FYEKMQ are derived from the germline V gene (reference sequence). Germline trimming: 4 bases from V, 15 bases from J; junction bases outside gene matches: 16. The sample's treatment or condition label, in plain terms: nivolumab (PD-1 blockade) given before sampling. The DNeasy Blood and Tissue Kit was used to extract DNA from the formalin-fixed paraffin-embedded specimens. To note about this clone: No cognate antigen has been identified for it. No qualities accompany the bases; no much larger clone lies one base away.

The TCR beta locus was amplified and sequenced using the immunoSEQ assay, from which bulk TCR Vbeta CDR3 data were obtained. The published analysis was carried out like this. Non-productive CDR3s, sequences shorter than 7 amino acids, and those not starting with C or ending with F/W were excluded. Analysis was restricted to specimens with at least 1000 reads, and clonotypes were defined at the amino acid level. Clonality was computed as 1 minus Pielou's evenness. To equalize library sizes, abundance-weighted random subsampling with replacement was performed 100 times so that 95% confidence intervals could be reported. Repertoire overlap was quantified with the Morisita overlap index, and the top 40 clones per specimen were checked for overlap with the irAE. In its TCRdb copy, this immuneACCESS table keeps in-frame sequences only and misses some clones. Where compared with another copy, unresolved V genes explain less than half of these, and the others have no known cause. D and trimming come from the DNA, and the V and J calls and clone size come from that table. This sample holds about 22,000 clones; about 90% were observed only once. 1.3% to 1.5% of the sample is in the top ten clones.

The sequencing here drew on lymph node tissue, taken from a patient treated with anti-PD-1 therapy. The rearranged chain carries TRBV13 and TRBJ2-1, with 9 bases aligning to TRBD2. The source of this sequence is a female donor with metastatic renal cell carcinoma. Here the CDR3 is given as CASSYYIYVGTSLFF. The DNA reads as follows: TGTGCCAGCAGCTACTATATATATGTCGGGACTAGCCTGTTCTTC.